A single sample gave rise to the 21 T cell receptor beta chains below, sequenced in a study of shared clonotypes between healthy human individuals. CD45RO-negative, CCR7-selected cells formed the naive CD8 fraction, which excluded terminally differentiated effector memory CD45RA+ cells. Using immunoSEQ multiplex PCR, the repertoire was profiled, and TCRdb retains in-frame clones only, with some absent. In the table there are roughly 2 million clones, about 95% of which are singletons. The sequenced material came from naive CD8+ T cells sorted from blood. These receptor sequences come from a man aged 18 to 29 in good health.

The gene calls are TRBV2 and TRBJ2-1, with 14 bases fitting TRBD2. The germline V gene encodes CDR1 SNHLY and CDR2 FYNNEI. The CDR3 contains 14 residues. V shed 8 bases and J 8 bases; nucleotides not matched to a gene: 5. The CDR3 region is CASPGTSGSYEQFF. DNA for the CDR3: TGTGCCAGCCCCGGGACTAGCGGGAGCTATGAGCAGTTCTTC.

This chain links TRBV4-3 with TRBJ2-2; possibly TRBD2 for D (6 bases). V gave up 0 bases and J gave up 4 bases, with 24 bases separating them. The CDR3 is 20 amino acids. The germline V gene has CDR1 LGHNA and CDR2 YSLEER. Here the CDR3 DNA reads TGCGCCAGCAGCCAAGATTACCCGGACCAGACGATCGGGGGCACCGGGGAGCTGTTTTTT. It codes for CASSQDYPDQTIGGTGELFF.

The rearrangement uses TRBV19 and TRBJ2-7; 8 bases match TRBD1. This CDR3 is 14 amino acids long. CDR1 is LNHDA and CDR2 is SQIVND in the germline V gene (reference sequence). V dropped 5 bases and J dropped 4; count of bases not matched to a gene: 7. CDR3 in DNA: TGTGCCAGTAGTCAGAACAGGGGGTTGTACGAGCAGTACTTC. It encodes CASSQNRGLYEQYF.

The chain uses TRBV5-4 and TRBJ2-2; a weak D match, TRBD2 (5 bases). The CDR3 is made up of 12 amino acids. V was shortened by 3 bases and J by 10 bases, with 10 bases between the two germline ends. Germline CDR1 is SGHNT and CDR2 is YYREEE (reference sequence). In nucleotides, the CDR3 is TGTGCCAGCAGCTCGGGGTCAGCGGAGCTGTTTTTT. As protein: CASSSGSAELFF.

With respect to this clone: Distinct nucleotide sequences in the sample also encode this CDR3. J is TRBJ2-1 and V is TRBV27; possibly TRBD1 or TRBD2 for D (5 bases each). There are 16 residues in the CDR3. Germline CDR1 is MNHEY and CDR2 is SMNVEV (reference sequence). Trimming took 3 bases from V and 0 from J, leaving 12 bases between them. CDR3: CASSFGGPSSYNEQFF. In DNA form, the CDR3 reads TGTGCCAGCAGTTTTGGGGGTCCCAGCTCCTACAATGAGCAGTTCTTC.

This chain uses TRBV7-9 with TRBJ2-5; 9 positions agree with TRBD2. The germline V gene encodes CDR1 SEHNR and CDR2 FQNEAQ (reference sequence). CDR3 length: 16 amino acids. V shed 5 bases and J 4 bases; nucleotides not matched to a gene: 11. CDR3 coding DNA: TGTGCCAGCAGCGACGAGCGGGGGGCCACAAGAGAGACCCAGTACTTC. Protein sequence: CASSDERGATRETQYF.

This chain's CDR3 is CASRGGLESSEQFF. The DNA for the CDR3 is TGTGCCAGCAGGGGGGGACTAGAGTCGAGTGAGCAGTTCTTC. This chain uses TRBV5-4 with TRBJ2-1; 8 nucleotides agree with TRBD2. The CDR3 contains 14 residues. Per germline, CDR1 SGHNT and CDR2 YYREEE (reference sequence). With 5 bases clipped from V and 9 bases from J, the junction kept 10 bases outside the gene matches.

The chain couples TRBV28 to TRBJ2-3, with D hard to call. The V end lost 5 bases, the J end lost 0 bases, and 9 bases lay between the germline ends. Per germline, CDR1 MDHEN and CDR2 SYDVKM. There are 14 residues in the CDR3. For the CDR3, the DNA is TGTGCCAGCAGTCGACTGGGGAGCACAGATACGCAGTATTTT. Translation: CASSRLGSTDTQYF.

The chain employs TRBV27 and TRBJ2-7; 7 nucleotides align to TRBD1. The junction had 11 bases not matched to a gene; V was cut back by 5 bases and J by 1 base. The CDR3 is 16 residues long. Germline V lookup: CDR1 MNHEY, CDR2 SMNVEV (reference sequence). As DNA, the CDR3 is TGTGCCAGCAGTATGAGTCAGGGGGATCGTTCCTACGAGCAGTACTTC. This sequence encodes CASSMSQGDRSYEQYF.

The rearrangement uses TRBV28 and TRBJ1-4, with D tentatively TRBD1 (5 bases). This CDR3 region has 15 residues. Germline-derived CDR1 and CDR2 are MDHEN and SYDVKM. V was shortened by 3 bases and J by 4 bases, with 12 bases between the two germline ends. CDR3 sequence (DNA): TGTGCCAGCAGTTTTCCGGACACACTTAATGAAAAACTGTTTTTT. Amino acid sequence: CASSFPDTLNEKLFF. The full variable domain, with the rest looked up from reference TRBV28 and TRBJ1-4, is DVKVTQSSRYLVKRTGEKVFLECVQDMDHENMFWYRQDPGLGLRLIYFSYDVKMKEKGDIPEGYSVSREKKERFSLILESASTNQTSMYLCASSFPDTLNEKLFFGSGTQLSVL.

J is TRBJ2-2 and V is TRBV7-9, with D unresolved. The CDR3 is 11 amino acids. V lost 5 bases and J 6 bases, leaving 4 bases between the germline ends. Germline CDR1 reads SEHNR; CDR2 reads FQNEAQ (reference sequence). CDR3 DNA sequence: TGTGCCAGCAGCCGGGCCGGGGAGCTGTTTTTT. Amino acid sequence: CASSRAGELFF. The entire variable domain, with the rest obtained from reference TRBV7-9 and TRBJ2-2, is as follows: DTGVSQNPRHKITKRGQNVTFRCDPISEHNRLYWYRQTLGQGPEFLTYFQNEAQLEKSRLLSDRFSAERPKGSFSTLEIQRTEQGDSAMYLCASSRAGELFFGEGSRLTVL.

V usage is TRBV11-2 and J usage is TRBJ2-1; D ambiguous. From germline, CDR1 is SGHAT and CDR2 FQNNGV. This CDR3 comprises 13 residues. With 5 bases removed from V and 6 bases from J, the gap between germline ends came to 11 bases. This chain's CDR3 is CASSPPAPNEQFF. CDR3 in DNA: TGTGCCAGCAGCCCACCTGCACCCAATGAGCAGTTCTTC.

The chain couples TRBV7-9 to TRBJ2-2; 9 nucleotides line up with TRBD1. This CDR3 has 15 residues. Germline-derived CDR1 and CDR2 are SEHNR and FQNEAQ (reference sequence). V lost 5 bases to trimming and J lost 7 bases; unmatched junction nucleotides: 8. The CDR3 DNA reads as TGTGCCAGCAGCCGGGACAGGGACTACCTCGGGGAGCTGTTTTTT. Its translation is CASSRDRDYLGELFF.

Note on this clone: Other DNA sequences in this sample translate to the same CDR3. As DNA, the CDR3 is TGTGCCAGCAGTTTTGGGGGATTGAACACTGAAGCTTTCTTT. Encoded protein: CASSFGGLNTEAFF. The chain is built from TRBV27 and TRBJ1-1, with D maybe TRBD1 (5 bases). The V end was cut by 3 bases, the J end by 0 bases, with 8 bases between. This CDR3 has 14 amino acids. CDR1 MNHEY and CDR2 SMNVEV come from the germline V gene (reference sequence).

A note on this clone: Other DNA sequences in this sample translate to the same CDR3. The J gene is TRBJ2-7, the V gene TRBV27; TRBD1 is a possible D gene (6 bases). The CDR3 has 14 amino acids. Germline V gene lookup returns CDR1 MNHEY and CDR2 SMNVEV (reference sequence). V shed 0 bases and J shed 4 bases, with 10 bases lying between them. In DNA, the CDR3 is TGTGCCAGCAGTTTATCGGGGACATTGTACGAGCAGTACTTC. Its translation is CASSLSGTLYEQYF.

Turning to this clone: The identical CDR3 is also encoded by other nucleotide sequences in the sample. The chain employs TRBV5-6 and TRBJ2-7; TRBD1 might be the D (5 bases). From germline, CDR1 is SGHDT and CDR2 YYEEEE. V gave up 0 bases and J gave up 2 bases, with 9 bases separating them. There are 14 residues in the CDR3. In DNA, the CDR3 is TGTGCCAGCAGCTTGGGACAGTCTGCCTACGAGCAGTACTTC. This gives the protein CASSLGQSAYEQYF.

The chain carries TRBV19 and TRBJ1-1; a possible D gene is TRBD1 (5 bases). Trimming left V 1 base short and J 5 bases short, with 14 bases between. Germline-derived CDR1 and CDR2 are LNHDA and SQIVND (reference sequence). This CDR3 region has 15 residues. CDR3 DNA: TGTGCCAGTAGTATAGGCCGGGGCCGGGGAACTGAAGCTTTCTTT. Protein product: CASSIGRGRGTEAFF.

The V and J genes are TRBV4-1 and TRBJ2-7; TRBD1 aligns across 7 bases. This CDR3 is 18 amino acids long. Germline-derived CDR1 and CDR2 are MGHRA and YSYEKL. Trimming took 1 base from V and 0 from J; bases not matched to a gene: 12. CDR3 coding DNA: TGCGCCAGCAGCCAAGGGGTGCCGGGACAGTTGAGCTCCTACGAGCAGTACTTC. Its translation is CASSQGVPGQLSSYEQYF.

The chain is built from TRBV5-8 and TRBJ2-3, with D possibly being TRBD2 (6 bases). The germline V and J ends were trimmed by 3 bases and 3 bases, with 23 bases remaining between them. The CDR3 has 18 amino acids. Germline V CDR1 and CDR2: SGHTS, YDEGEE. The CDR3 region is CASSSKWEEGLVTDTQYF. CDR3 bases: TGTGCCAGCAGCTCTAAGTGGGAGGAGGGCCTGGTGACAGATACGCAGTATTTT.

The V call is TRBV15, the J call TRBJ1-1; maybe TRBD1 (6 bases). From germline, CDR1 is LNHNV and CDR2 YYDKDF (reference sequence). Between the trimmed V and J ends, which lost 5 bases and 5 bases, there was a span of 18 bases. The CDR3 loop spans 15 amino acids. The DNA for the CDR3 is TGTGCCACCAGCCCCCTAAGGCAGGGGTTAACTGAAGCTTTCTTT. Amino acid sequence: CATSPLRQGLTEAFF.

CDR3: CASSYDTNEQFF. DNA for the CDR3: TGTGCCAGCAGTTATGACACCAATGAGCAGTTCTTC. This sequence joins TRBV6-5 and TRBJ2-1; D not resolved. Per the germline V gene, CDR1 is MNHEY and CDR2 is SVGAGI. The germline V and J ends were trimmed by 3 bases and 6 bases, with 6 bases remaining between them. The CDR3 consists of 12 residues.